A selection of T cell receptor beta chains follows, all from one sample in a study of OX40 agonist ivuxolimab in advanced cancers. Data came from immunoSEQ multiplex PCR; TCRdb stores just in-frame clones and leaves some out. The sample holds 110,000 or so clones, around 90% seen once. The sequences come from CD4+ or CD8+ T cells sorted from blood, collected in a trial of the OX40 agonist ivuxolimab. These receptors were taken from an adult with an advanced solid tumor such as melanoma, head and neck, liver or kidney cancer. Each CDR3 is given with its conserved first and last residue. The order of the fields is J gene, clone size, D gene, V gene, CDR3 DNA, CDR3 protein. A D gene is named only where the DNA matches it firmly. Only part of the rows carry a size: once, few, many, or a class if the clone is expanded.

J: TRBJ2-1
size: NA
D: NA
V: TRBV7-3
DNA: TGTGCCAGCAGCCACTCGACCCTGCCCAATGAGCAGTTCTTC
CDR3: CASSHSTLPNEQFF

J: TRBJ2-3
size: NA
D: TRBD2
V: TRBV2
DNA: TGTGCCAGCAGGATCATTCGCGGACTAGCGGGACCAGATACGCAGTATTTT
CDR3: CASRIIRGLAGPDTQYF

J: TRBJ2-3
size: NA
D: TRBD2
V: TRBV19
DNA: TGTGCCAGTAGCCGAACTACTAGCGGGGGGGCAGATACGCAGTATTTT
CDR3: CASSRTTSGGADTQYF

J: TRBJ2-7
size: NA
D: TRBD2
V: TRBV13
DNA: TGTGCCAGCAGCCTAACACATATCAGGACTAGCGGGGCCTCCTACGAGCAGTACTTC
CDR3: CASSLTHIRTSGASYEQYF

J: TRBJ2-3
size: NA
D: NA
V: TRBV21-1
DNA: TGTGCCAGCAGCAAAGGTCCTAGGGGGGGCCAAAGGACAGATACGCAGTATTTT
CDR3: CASSKGPRGGQRTDTQYF

J: TRBJ2-3
size: NA
D: TRBD2
V: TRBV5-1
DNA: TGCGCCAGCAGCCCGCGTCTAACAGTAGCGGGAGCAGATACGCAGTATTTT
CDR3: CASSPRLTVAGADTQYF

J: TRBJ1-5
size: NA
D: TRBD1
V: TRBV2
DNA: TGTGCCAGCAGTGAACTAGGACAGGGTAATCAGCCCCAACATTTT
CDR3: CASSELGQGNQPQHF

J: TRBJ2-1
size: NA
D: TRBD2
V: TRBV6-1
DNA: TGTGCCAGCAACATAGCGGGAGGGCCTTACAATGAGCAGTTCTTC
CDR3: CASNIAGGPYNEQFF

J: TRBJ2-1
size: NA
D: NA
V: TRBV18
DNA: TGTGCCAGCTCCGGGCAGGGGAATGAGCAGTTCTTC
CDR3: CASSGQGNEQFF

J: TRBJ1-3
size: NA
D: TRBD1
V: TRBV6-1
DNA: TGTGCCAGCAGTGAGACAGGGGCGCTGTCTGGAAACACCATATATTTT
CDR3: CASSETGALSGNTIYF

J: TRBJ1-3
size: once
D: NA
V: TRBV7-9
DNA: TGTGCCAGCAAGGGGGGATTGTCTGGAAACACCATATATTTT
CDR3: CASKGGLSGNTIYF

J: TRBJ2-7
size: NA
D: NA
V: TRBV5-1
DNA: TGCGCCAGCAGCTTGGAAGGATCGACAAGGAGTCTGTACTTC
CDR3: CASSLEGSTRSLYF

J: TRBJ2-1
size: NA
D: NA
V: TRBV27
DNA: TGTGCCAGCAGTTCCAAGAAGGCACTCTTAAGGGGCGCGATATACAATGAGCAGTTCTTC
CDR3: CASSSKKALLRGAIYNEQFF

J: TRBJ2-5
size: NA
D: TRBD2
V: TRBV18
DNA: TGTGCCAGCTCGACCAGCGGGAGACAAGAGACCCAGTACTTC
CDR3: CASSTSGRQETQYF

J: TRBJ2-2
size: NA
D: NA
V: TRBV12-5
DNA: TGTGCTACCGGCCGACAACACGGGGAGCTGTTTTTT
CDR3: CATGRQHGELFF

J: TRBJ1-6
size: NA
D: TRBD1
V: TRBV7-9
DNA: TGTGCCAGCAGCCGGGACAGGGATACTTCACCCCTCCACTTT
CDR3: CASSRDRDTSPLHF

J: TRBJ2-5
size: NA
D: TRBD2
V: TRBV10-1
DNA: TGCGCCAGAGCGGGAAGCGAGACCCAGTACTTC
CDR3: CARAGSETQYF

J: TRBJ2-7
size: NA
D: NA
V: TRBV5-5
DNA: TGTGCCAGCAGCTCACAGGGTTACGAGCAGTACTTC
CDR3: CASSSQGYEQYF

J: TRBJ2-1
size: NA
D: NA
V: TRBV11-3
DNA: TGTGCCAGCAGCACCGGACTACCTTCCTACAATGAGCAGTTCTTC
CDR3: CASSTGLPSYNEQFF

J: TRBJ1-1
size: NA
D: NA
V: TRBV5-8
DNA: TGTGCCAGCAGCTCCCGCCAGGGAGTGAACACTGAAGCTTTCTTT
CDR3: CASSSRQGVNTEAFF

J: TRBJ1-1
size: NA
D: NA
V: TRBV5-4
DNA: TGTGCCAGCAGCCAGGATAGGGGGGTGAACACTGAAGCTTTCTTT
CDR3: CASSQDRGVNTEAFF

J: TRBJ2-3
size: NA
D: TRBD2
V: TRBV7-2
DNA: TGTGCCAGCCGAAAGTGGGGGGGGGATCCAGATACGCAGTATTTT
CDR3: CASRKWGGDPDTQYF

J: TRBJ2-5
size: NA
D: NA
V: TRBV10-3
DNA: TGTGCCATCAGTGACCCGAAACCAGGCGGTCAAGAGACCCAGTACTTC
CDR3: CAISDPKPGGQETQYF

J: TRBJ2-6
size: NA
D: NA
V: TRBV5-4
DNA: TGTGCCAGCAGCTTGGAGGCGGGCCTCGGAGGGGCCAACGTCCTGACTTTC
CDR3: CASSLEAGLGGANVLTF

J: TRBJ1-5
size: NA
D: NA
V: TRBV30
DNA: TGTGCCTGGAGTGTAACGAATCAGCCCCAGCATTTT
CDR3: CAWSVTNQPQHF

J: TRBJ2-4
size: NA
D: NA
V: TRBV5-8
DNA: TGTGCCAGCAGCCCTGGAGGGCTAGCCAAAAACATTCAGTACTTC
CDR3: CASSPGGLAKNIQYF

J: TRBJ1-1
size: NA
D: NA
V: TRBV11-2
DNA: TGTGCCAGCAGCTCCTTCCTGAACACTGAAGCTTTCTTT
CDR3: CASSSFLNTEAFF

J: TRBJ2-7
size: NA
D: NA
V: TRBV5-4
DNA: TGTGCCAGCAGCTTGGCCGGATCCTACGAGCAGTACTTC
CDR3: CASSLAGSYEQYF

J: TRBJ1-5
size: few
D: NA
V: TRBV30
DNA: TGTGCCTGGAGTCTACTTTTTAATCAGCCCCAGCATTTT
CDR3: CAWSLLFNQPQHF

J: TRBJ2-2
size: once
D: TRBD1
V: TRBV6-1
DNA: TGTGCCAGCAGTGAAGCCGTCCACGAACCGGACAGGGGGATCACCGGGGAGCTGTTTTTT
CDR3: CASSEAVHEPDRGITGELFF

J: TRBJ2-1
size: NA
D: TRBD1
V: TRBV18
DNA: TGTGCCAGCTCCCTGGACAGGTGGAATGAGCAGTTCTTC
CDR3: CASSLDRWNEQFF

J: TRBJ1-1
size: NA
D: NA
V: TRBV11-2
DNA: TGTGCCAGCAGCCGAAATGGGGGGGACACTGAAGCTTTCTTT
CDR3: CASSRNGGDTEAFF

J: TRBJ2-2
size: NA
D: NA
V: TRBV19
DNA: TGTGCCAGTAGTATAGTTGGCAGCACCGGGGAGCTGTTTTTT
CDR3: CASSIVGSTGELFF

J: TRBJ1-2
size: NA
D: TRBD1
V: TRBV5-1
DNA: TGCGCCAGCAGCTTGAGTGGGGACAGGATAGGTGGCTACACCTTC
CDR3: CASSLSGDRIGGYTF

J: TRBJ1-1
size: NA
D: NA
V: TRBV19
DNA: TGTGCCAGTAGTATAGATCCGGATCTTGAAGCTTTCTTT
CDR3: CASSIDPDLEAFF

J: TRBJ2-1
size: NA
D: NA
V: TRBV5-1
DNA: TGCGCCAGCAGCCTGGGAGGCCGTTATTACAATGAGCAGTTCTTC
CDR3: CASSLGGRYYNEQFF

J: TRBJ1-2
size: NA
D: TRBD1
V: TRBV9
DNA: TGTGCCAGCAGCGCCGGGACAGGGTCTACCTATGGCTACACCTTC
CDR3: CASSAGTGSTYGYTF

J: TRBJ2-2
size: once
D: NA
V: TRBV11-3
DNA: TGTGCCAGCAGCTTAGTACCAGCAAACACCGGGGAGCTGTTTTTT
CDR3: CASSLVPANTGELFF

J: TRBJ1-2
size: NA
D: NA
V: TRBV5-8
DNA: TGTGCCAGCCGCTCCCCGCGGGGGTTCAACTATGGCTACACCTTC
CDR3: CASRSPRGFNYGYTF

J: TRBJ1-1
size: NA
D: TRBD1
V: TRBV5-4
DNA: TGTGCCAGCAGCTCGGGACAGCGGAACACTGAAGCTTTCTTT
CDR3: CASSSGQRNTEAFF

J: TRBJ1-4
size: NA
D: NA
V: TRBV18
DNA: TGTGCCAGCTCACCATTCGGGCCCCGGGTAGTGTCGAGCCCAGGGGAAAAACTGTTTTTT
CDR3: CASSPFGPRVVSSPGEKLFF

J: TRBJ2-7
size: NA
D: TRBD1
V: TRBV5-5
DNA: TGTGCCAGCAGCTTACAGGGGGGTTCGGACGAGCAGTACTTC
CDR3: CASSLQGGSDEQYF

J: TRBJ2-3
size: once
D: TRBD2
V: TRBV18
DNA: TGTGCCAGCTCACGAGAACTAGCGGGGGGGCCGGTCACAGATACGCAGTATTTT
CDR3: CASSRELAGGPVTDTQYF

J: TRBJ2-1
size: NA
D: TRBD2
V: TRBV7-8
DNA: TGTGCCAGCAGCTTGGGCCCCGGGGGGGCACATCGTGAGCAGTTCTTC
CDR3: CASSLGPGGAHREQFF

J: TRBJ2-6
size: NA
D: NA
V: TRBV30
DNA: TGTGCCTGGAGTGTAAGGGGATCTGGGGCCAACGTCCTGACTTTC
CDR3: CAWSVRGSGANVLTF

J: TRBJ2-1
size: NA
D: TRBD2
V: TRBV11-3
DNA: TGTGCCAGCAGCTTTCCAGGTGCGGGGGATGAGCAGTTCTTC
CDR3: CASSFPGAGDEQFF

J: TRBJ2-1
size: NA
D: NA
V: TRBV11-2
DNA: TGTGCCAGCAGCTTTACAGATTACAATGAGCAGTTCTTC
CDR3: CASSFTDYNEQFF

J: TRBJ2-1
size: NA
D: TRBD2
V: TRBV10-3
DNA: TGTGCCATCAGCACAACTAGCGGGAGAGATGAGCAGTTCTTC
CDR3: CAISTTSGRDEQFF

J: TRBJ2-7
size: NA
D: TRBD1
V: TRBV30
DNA: TGTGCCTGTTCCCTCGGGACAGGGGGCGCAGACGAGCAGTACTTC
CDR3: CACSLGTGGADEQYF